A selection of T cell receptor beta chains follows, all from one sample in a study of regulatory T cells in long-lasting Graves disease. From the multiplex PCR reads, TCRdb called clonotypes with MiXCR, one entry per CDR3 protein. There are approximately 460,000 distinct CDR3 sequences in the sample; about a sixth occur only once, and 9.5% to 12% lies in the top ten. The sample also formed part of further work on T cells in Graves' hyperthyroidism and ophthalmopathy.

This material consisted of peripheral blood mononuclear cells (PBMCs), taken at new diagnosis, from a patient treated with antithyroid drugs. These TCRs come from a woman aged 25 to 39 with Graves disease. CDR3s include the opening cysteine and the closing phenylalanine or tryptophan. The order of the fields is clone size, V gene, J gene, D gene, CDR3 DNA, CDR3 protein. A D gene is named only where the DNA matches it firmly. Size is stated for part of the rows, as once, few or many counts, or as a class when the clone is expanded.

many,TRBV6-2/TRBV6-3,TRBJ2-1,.,TGTGCCAGCAGTTACTCGACTGGGCGGGCGGCCTACAATGAGCAGTTCTTC,CASSYSTGRAAYNEQFF
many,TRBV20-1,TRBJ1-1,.,TGCAGTGCTAGAGATCATCTACTTCCAGGGAACACTGAAGCTTTCTTT,CSARDHLLPGNTEAFF
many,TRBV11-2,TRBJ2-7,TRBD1,TGTGCCAGCAGCACTTCGGACAGGAACTCCTACGAGCAGTACTTC,CASSTSDRNSYEQYF
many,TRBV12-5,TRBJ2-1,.,TGTGCTAGTGGCTCTTCTGGACCAACGAACTCCTACAATGAGCAGTTCTTC,CASGSSGPTNSYNEQFF
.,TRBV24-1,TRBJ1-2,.,TGTGCCACCAGTGATGTTCAGGGTTATGGCTACACCTTC,CATSDVQGYGYTF
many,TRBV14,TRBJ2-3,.,TGTGCCAGCAGCCGGGACCTAAATACAGATACGCAGTATTTT,CASSRDLNTDTQYF
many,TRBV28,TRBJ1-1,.,TGTGCCAGCAGGACCGGGACGGTGAACACTGAAGCTTTCTTT,CASRTGTVNTEAFF
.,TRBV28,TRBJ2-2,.,TGTGCCAGCAGTTTATATAGTGGGGAGCTGTTTTTT,CASSLYSGELFF
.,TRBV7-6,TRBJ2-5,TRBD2,TGTGCCAGCAGCTTAGAGCGGGAGGGCCGGGAGACCCAGTACTTC,CASSLEREGRETQYF
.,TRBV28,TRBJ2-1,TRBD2,TGTGCCAGCAGTTCACCCGGACTAGCGGATCCGGGTGAGCAGTTCTTC,CASSSPGLADPGEQFF
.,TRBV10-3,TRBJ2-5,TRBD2,TGTGCCATCAGTGGGGGCGGGGGGGAAGAGACCCAGTACTTC,CAISGGGGEETQYF
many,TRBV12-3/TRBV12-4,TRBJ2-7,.,TGTGCCAGCAGTTTACAGGGGTCCTACGAGCAGTACTTC,CASSLQGSYEQYF
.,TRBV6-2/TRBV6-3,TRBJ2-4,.,TGTGCCAGCAGAAAAAGGGAATATGTGTTC,CASRKREYVF
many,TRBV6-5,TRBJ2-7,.,TGTGCCAGCAGTTATGAGGCTAGCAGATCCTACGAGCAGTACTTC,CASSYEASRSYEQYF
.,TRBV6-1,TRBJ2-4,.,TGTGCCAGCAGGGCAGGGGGGAAAAACATTCAGTACTTC,CASRAGGKNIQYF
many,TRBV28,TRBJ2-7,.,TGTGCCAGCAGTTTAAGCACGGGAGTTGGCTACGAGCAGTACTTC,CASSLSTGVGYEQYF
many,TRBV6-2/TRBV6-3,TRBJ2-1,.,TGTGCCAGCGGCGGACCGTCCGAGCAGTTCTTC,CASGGPSEQFF
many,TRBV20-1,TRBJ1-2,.,TGCAGTGCTAGAGAAGACCGTTCAGTCACCTTAAGGGGTGGTTATGGCTACACCTTC,CSAREDRSVTLRGGYGYTF
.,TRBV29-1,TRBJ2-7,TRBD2,TGCAGCGTTTGGATAGCGGGAGTGGCGGGCGAGCAGTACTTC,CSVWIAGVAGEQYF
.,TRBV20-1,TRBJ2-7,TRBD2,TGCAGTGCTGGACTAGCGGGAGTAGGCGAGCAGTACTTC,CSAGLAGVGEQYF
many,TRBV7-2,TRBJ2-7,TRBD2,TGTGCCAGCAGCTTGCTTCCTGGACTAGCGGGAGCGAGAGACGAGCAGTACTTC,CASSLLPGLAGARDEQYF
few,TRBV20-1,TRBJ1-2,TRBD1,TGCAGTGCTGGACAGGGGGCAAGCTATGGCTACACCTTC,CSAGQGASYGYTF
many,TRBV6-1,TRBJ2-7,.,TGTGCCAGCACTTTCCGCGGTGCCGCTTATAGCGAGCAGTACTTC,CASTFRGAAYSEQYF
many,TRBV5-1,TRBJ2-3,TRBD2,TGCGCCAGCAGCTACCGAGGGACTAGCGGGACCCGAAATACGCAGTATTTT,CASSYRGTSGTRNTQYF
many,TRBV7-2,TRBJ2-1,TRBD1,TGTGCCAGCAGGGACAGGGGGCCGGTTGAGCAGTTCTTC,CASRDRGPVEQFF
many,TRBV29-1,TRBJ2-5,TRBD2,TGCAGCGTTCTGGCTAGCGGCTCCCCCCAAGAGACCCAGTACTTC,CSVLASGSPQETQYF
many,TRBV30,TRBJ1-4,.,TGTGCCTGGAGTGTGATAGCACTTAATGAAAAACTGTTTTTT,CAWSVIALNEKLFF
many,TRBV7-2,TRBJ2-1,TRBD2,TGTGCCAGCAGCCGTTTACCTCTAGCGGGGAGCTCCTACAATGAGCAGTTCTTC,CASSRLPLAGSSYNEQFF
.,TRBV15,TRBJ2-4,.,TGTGCCACCGGGAAGAGTAGGGTTGGCATTCAGTACTTC,CATGKSRVGIQYF
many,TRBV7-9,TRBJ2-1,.,TGTGCCAGCAGCTTAGTAGCGGATAATAATGAGCAGTTCTTC,CASSLVADNNEQFF
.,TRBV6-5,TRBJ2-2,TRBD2,TGTGCCAGCAGTTACTCGGAATTGGTGACTAGCAGGAACACCGGGGAGCTGTTTTTT,CASSYSELVTSRNTGELFF
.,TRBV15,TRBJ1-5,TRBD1,TGTGCCACCAGCAGGGGAGGCAGGGGGCCAAATCAGCCCCAGCATTTT,CATSRGGRGPNQPQHF
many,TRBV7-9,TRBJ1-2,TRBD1,TGTGCCAGCAGCTTAGGGGACAGACCAAACTATGGCTACACCTTC,CASSLGDRPNYGYTF
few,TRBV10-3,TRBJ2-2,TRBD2,TGTGCCATCAGTGGACTAGCAGAGAACACCGGGGAGCTGTTTTTT,CAISGLAENTGELFF
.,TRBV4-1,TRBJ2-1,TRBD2,TGCGCCAGCAGCCAAGATTCCTACTGGACTAGCGGTCAGTTCTTC,CASSQDSYWTSGQFF
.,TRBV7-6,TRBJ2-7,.,TGTACCAGCAGCCTTGGGACATCTCTTAGCGCCTACGAGCAGTACTTC,CTSSLGTSLSAYEQYF
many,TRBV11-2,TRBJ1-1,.,TGTGCCAGCAGTGCGGACGGCATGAACACTGAAGCTTTCTTT,CASSADGMNTEAFF
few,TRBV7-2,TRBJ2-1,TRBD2,TGTGCCAGCAGCTCGTACACTAGCGGGAGTGGTGTTGAGCAGTTCTTC,CASSSYTSGSGVEQFF
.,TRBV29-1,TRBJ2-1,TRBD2,TGCAGCGCCGGACTAGCGGCTCGGGATGAGCAGTTCTTC,CSAGLAARDEQFF
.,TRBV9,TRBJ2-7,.,TGTGCCAGCAGCGTAGAAGCGGTCTCCTACGAGCAGTACTTC,CASSVEAVSYEQYF
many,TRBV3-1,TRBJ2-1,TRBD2,TGTGCCAGCAGCCAAGATAGGACTAGCTTCGATGAGCAGTTCTTC,CASSQDRTSFDEQFF
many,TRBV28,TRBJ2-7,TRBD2,TGTGCCAGCAGGGTAGCGGGTCGTTCCTACGAGCAGTACTTC,CASRVAGRSYEQYF
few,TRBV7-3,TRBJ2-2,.,TGTGCCAGCAGCTTATCGGGGAGAGAGGCCGGGGAGCTGTTTTTT,CASSLSGREAGELFF
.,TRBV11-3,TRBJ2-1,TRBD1,TGTGCCAGCAGCCAATTTTGGCAGGGGGTCAATGAGCAGTTCTTC,CASSQFWQGVNEQFF
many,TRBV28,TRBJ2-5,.,TGTGCCAGCACGGACTACCAAGAGACCCAGTACTTC,CASTDYQETQYF
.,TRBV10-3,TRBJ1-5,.,TGTGCAACCCCTCCCGGGGGCCGGCAGCCCCAGCATTTT,CATPPGGRQPQHF
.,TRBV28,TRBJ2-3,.,TGTGCCATCAGTAGGGATAGCAATCAGCCCCAGTATTTT,CAISRDSNQPQYF
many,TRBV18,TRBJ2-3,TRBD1,TGTGCCAGCTCACCAAGACCCCACAGGGGATCTCCGGTCACAGATACGCAGTATTTT,CASSPRPHRGSPVTDTQYF
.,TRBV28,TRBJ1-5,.,TGTGCCAGCAGTTTTCTAGTGACAGGCAATCAGCCCCAGCATTTT,CASSFLVTGNQPQHF
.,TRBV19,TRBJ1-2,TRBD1,TGTGCCAGTAGTGTGATCGGGACAGCATATGGCTACACCTTC,CASSVIGTAYGYTF
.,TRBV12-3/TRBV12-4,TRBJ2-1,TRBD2,TGTGCCAGCAGTTACCCGGGACTAGCGCCCCTAAATGAGCAGTTCTTC,CASSYPGLAPLNEQFF
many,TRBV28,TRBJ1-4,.,TGTGCCAGCAGCCTCTTTTGGGCAACTAATGAAAAACTGTTTTTT,CASSLFWATNEKLFF
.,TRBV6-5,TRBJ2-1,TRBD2,TGTGCCAGCAGTTTTGGGGCGGGGACTAGCGGGATAAATGAGCAGTTCTTC,CASSFGAGTSGINEQFF
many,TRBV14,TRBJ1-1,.,TGTGCCAGCAGCCCTCACAGTACGAACACTGAAGCTTTCTTT,CASSPHSTNTEAFF
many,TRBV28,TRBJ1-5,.,TGTGCCAGCAGTTCCGGGGACCCTTCCTTTCAGCCCCAGCATTTT,CASSSGDPSFQPQHF
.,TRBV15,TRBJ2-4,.,TGTGCCACCAGCTCTTTCAGGGGAGGTGGCATGAGCATTCAGTACTTC,CATSSFRGGGMSIQYF
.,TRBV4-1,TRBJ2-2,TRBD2,TGCGCCAGCAGCCATCAGTCGGCGGGAGGGAAGATCGGGGAGCTGTTTTTT,CASSHQSAGGKIGELFF
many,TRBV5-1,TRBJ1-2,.,TGCGCCAGCAGCTTGATTTCTGGACAAGACTATGGCTACACCTTC,CASSLISGQDYGYTF
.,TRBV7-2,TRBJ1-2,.,TGTGCCAGCAGAGGGGGAGGGATCAACTATGGCTACACCTTC,CASRGGGINYGYTF
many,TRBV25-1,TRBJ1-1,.,TGTGCCAGCAGTGAATTTGGAGGGGATGGCACTGAAGCTTTCTTT,CASSEFGGDGTEAFF